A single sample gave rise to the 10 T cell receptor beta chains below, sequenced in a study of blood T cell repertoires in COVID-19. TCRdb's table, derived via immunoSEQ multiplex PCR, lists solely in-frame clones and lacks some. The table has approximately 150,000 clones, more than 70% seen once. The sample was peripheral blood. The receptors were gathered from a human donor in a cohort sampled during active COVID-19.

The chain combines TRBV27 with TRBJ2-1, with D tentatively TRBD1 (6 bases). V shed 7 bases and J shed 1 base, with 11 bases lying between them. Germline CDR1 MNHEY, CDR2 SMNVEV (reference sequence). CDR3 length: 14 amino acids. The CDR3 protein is CASTHQGSYNEQFF. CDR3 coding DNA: TGTGCCAGCACCCATCAGGGGTCCTACAATGAGCAGTTCTTC.

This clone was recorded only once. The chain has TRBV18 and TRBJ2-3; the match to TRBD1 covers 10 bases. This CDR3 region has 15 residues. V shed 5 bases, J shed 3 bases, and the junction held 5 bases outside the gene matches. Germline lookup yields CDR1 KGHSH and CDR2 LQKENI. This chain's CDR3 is CASSSRDRGTDTQYF. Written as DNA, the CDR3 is TGTGCCAGCTCATCCCGGGACAGGGGAACAGATACGCAGTATTTT.

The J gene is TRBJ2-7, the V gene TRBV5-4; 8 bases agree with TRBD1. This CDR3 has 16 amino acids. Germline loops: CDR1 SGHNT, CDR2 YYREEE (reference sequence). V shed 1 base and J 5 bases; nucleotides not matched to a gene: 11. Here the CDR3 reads CASSLYRTGKKDEQYF. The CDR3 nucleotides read TGTGCCAGCAGCTTGTATCGGACAGGGAAAAAAGACGAGCAGTACTTC. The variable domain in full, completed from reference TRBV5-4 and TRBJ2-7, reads ETGVTQSPTHLIKTRGQQVTLRCSSQSGHNTVSWYQQALGQGPQFIFQYYREEENGRGNFPPRFSGLQFPNYSSELNVNALELDDSALYLCASSLYRTGKKDEQYFGPGTRLTVT.

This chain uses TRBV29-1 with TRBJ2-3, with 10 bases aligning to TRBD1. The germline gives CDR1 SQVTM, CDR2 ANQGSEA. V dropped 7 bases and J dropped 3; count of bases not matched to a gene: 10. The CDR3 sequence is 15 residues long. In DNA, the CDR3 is TGCAGCGGTCTTCCCGGGACAGGGGCTACAGATACGCAGTATTTT. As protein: CSGLPGTGATDTQYF.

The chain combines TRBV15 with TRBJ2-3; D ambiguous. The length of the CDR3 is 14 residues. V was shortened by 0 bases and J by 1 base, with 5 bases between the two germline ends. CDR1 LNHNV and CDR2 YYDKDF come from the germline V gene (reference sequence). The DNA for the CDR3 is TGTGCCACCAGCAGAGATGTCGGCACAGATACGCAGTATTTT. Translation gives CATSRDVGTDTQYF.

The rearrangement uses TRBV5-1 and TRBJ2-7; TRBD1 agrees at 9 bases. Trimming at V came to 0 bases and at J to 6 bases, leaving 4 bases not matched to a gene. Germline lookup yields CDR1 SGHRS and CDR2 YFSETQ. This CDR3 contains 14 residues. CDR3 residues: CASSLGTGVGEQYF. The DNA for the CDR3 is TGCGCCAGCAGCTTGGGGACAGGGGTTGGCGAGCAGTACTTC.

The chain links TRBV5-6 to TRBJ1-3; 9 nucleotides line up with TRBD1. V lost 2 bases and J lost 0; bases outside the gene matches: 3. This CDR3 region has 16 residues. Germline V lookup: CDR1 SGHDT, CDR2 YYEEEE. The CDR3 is CASSLGTGSSGNTIYF. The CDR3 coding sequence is TGTGCCAGCAGCTTAGGGACAGGGAGCTCTGGAAACACCATATATTTT. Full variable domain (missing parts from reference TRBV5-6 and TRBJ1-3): DAGVTQSPTHLIKTRGQQVTLRCSPKSGHDTVSWYQQALGQGPQFIFQYYEEEERQRGNFPDRFSGHQFPNYSSELNVNALLLGDSALYLCASSLGTGSSGNTIYFGEGSWLTVV.

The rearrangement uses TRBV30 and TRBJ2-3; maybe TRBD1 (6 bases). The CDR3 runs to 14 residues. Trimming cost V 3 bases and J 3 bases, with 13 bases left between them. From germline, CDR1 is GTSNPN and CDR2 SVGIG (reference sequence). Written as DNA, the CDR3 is TGTGCCTGGAGCCCGCCGACAGGTACAGATACGCAGTATTTT. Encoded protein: CAWSPPTGTDTQYF.

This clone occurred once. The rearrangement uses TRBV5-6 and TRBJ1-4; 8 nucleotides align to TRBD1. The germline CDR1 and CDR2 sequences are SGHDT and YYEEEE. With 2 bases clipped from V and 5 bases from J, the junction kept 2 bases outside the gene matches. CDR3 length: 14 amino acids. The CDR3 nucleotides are TGTGCCAGCAGCTTCCGACAGGGGAATGAAAAACTGTTTTTT. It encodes CASSFRQGNEKLFF.

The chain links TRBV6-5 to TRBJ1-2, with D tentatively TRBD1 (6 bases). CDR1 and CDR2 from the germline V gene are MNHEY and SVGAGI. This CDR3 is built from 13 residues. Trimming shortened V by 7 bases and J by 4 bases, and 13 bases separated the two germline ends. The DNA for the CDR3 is TGTGCCAGCAATTTCGACAGGAGCTATGGCTACACCTTC. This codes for CASNFDRSYGYTF.